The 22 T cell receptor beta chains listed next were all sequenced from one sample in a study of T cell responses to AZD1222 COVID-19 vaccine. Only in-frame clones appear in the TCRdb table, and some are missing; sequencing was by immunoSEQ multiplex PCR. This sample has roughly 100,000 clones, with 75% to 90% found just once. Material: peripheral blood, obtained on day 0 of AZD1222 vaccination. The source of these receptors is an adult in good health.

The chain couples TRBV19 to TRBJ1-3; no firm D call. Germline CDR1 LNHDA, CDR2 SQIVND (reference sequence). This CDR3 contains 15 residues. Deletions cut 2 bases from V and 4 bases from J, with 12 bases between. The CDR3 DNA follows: TGTGCCAGTAGTATACCCACGGGGTCAGGAAACACCATATATTTT. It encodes CASSIPTGSGNTIYF. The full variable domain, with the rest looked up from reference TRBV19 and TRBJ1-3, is DGGITQSPKYLFRKEGQNVTLSCEQNLNHDAMYWYRQDPGQGLRLIYYSQIVNDFQKGDIAEGYSVSREKKESFPLTVTSAQKNPTAFYLCASSIPTGSGNTIYFGEGSWLTVV.

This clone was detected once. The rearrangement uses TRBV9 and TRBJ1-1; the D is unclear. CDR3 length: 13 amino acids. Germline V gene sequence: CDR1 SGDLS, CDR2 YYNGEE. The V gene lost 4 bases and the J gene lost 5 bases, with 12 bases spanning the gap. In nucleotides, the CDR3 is TGTGCCAGCAGCCCACTTTACGAGACTGAAGCTTTCTTT. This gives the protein CASSPLYETEAFF.

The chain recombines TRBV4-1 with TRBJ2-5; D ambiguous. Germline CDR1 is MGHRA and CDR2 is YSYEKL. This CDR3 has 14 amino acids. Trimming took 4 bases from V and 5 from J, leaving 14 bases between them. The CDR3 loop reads CASSLDIRRETQYF. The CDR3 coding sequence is TGCGCCAGCAGCCTAGACATTCGACGGGAGACCCAGTACTTC.

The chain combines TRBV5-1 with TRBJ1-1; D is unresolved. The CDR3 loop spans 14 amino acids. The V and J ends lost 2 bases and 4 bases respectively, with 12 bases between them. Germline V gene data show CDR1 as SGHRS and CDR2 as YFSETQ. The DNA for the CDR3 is TGCGCCAGCAGCTTTAAAACTGATCCCACTGAAGCTTTCTTT. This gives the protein CASSFKTDPTEAFF.

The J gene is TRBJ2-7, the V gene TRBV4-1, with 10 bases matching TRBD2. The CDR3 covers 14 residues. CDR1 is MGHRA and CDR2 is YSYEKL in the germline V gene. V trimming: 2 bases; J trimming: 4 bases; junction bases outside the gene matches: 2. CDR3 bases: TGCGCCAGCAGCCAAACTAGCGGGGATTACGAGCAGTACTTC. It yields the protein CASSQTSGDYEQYF.

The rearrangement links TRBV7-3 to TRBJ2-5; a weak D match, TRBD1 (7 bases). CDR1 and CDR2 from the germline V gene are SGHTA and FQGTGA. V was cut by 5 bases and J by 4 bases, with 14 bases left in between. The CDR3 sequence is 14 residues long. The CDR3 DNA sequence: TGTGCCAGCAGCGCCCAGGGGGGTCGAGAGACCCAGTACTTC. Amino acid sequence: CASSAQGGRETQYF.

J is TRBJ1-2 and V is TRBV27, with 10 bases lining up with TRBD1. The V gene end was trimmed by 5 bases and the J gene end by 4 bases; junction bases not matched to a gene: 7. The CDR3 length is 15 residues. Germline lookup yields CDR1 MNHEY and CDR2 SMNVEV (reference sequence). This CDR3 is CASSRDRGSGYGYTF. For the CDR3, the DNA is TGTGCCAGCAGTCGGGACAGGGGATCTGGCTATGGCTACACCTTC.

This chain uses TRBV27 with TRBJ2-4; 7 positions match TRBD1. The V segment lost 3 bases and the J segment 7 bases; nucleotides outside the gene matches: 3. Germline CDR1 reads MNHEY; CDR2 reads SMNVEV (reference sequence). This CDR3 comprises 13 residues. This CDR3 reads CASSFDRANIQYF. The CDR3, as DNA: TGTGCCAGCAGTTTCGACAGGGCGAACATTCAGTACTTC.

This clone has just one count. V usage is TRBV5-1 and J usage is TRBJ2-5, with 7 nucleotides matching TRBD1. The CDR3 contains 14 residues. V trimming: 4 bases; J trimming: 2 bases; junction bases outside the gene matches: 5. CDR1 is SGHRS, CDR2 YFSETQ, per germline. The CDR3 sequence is CASSPNRGQETQYF. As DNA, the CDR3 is TGCGCCAGCAGCCCGAACAGGGGACAAGAGACCCAGTACTTC.

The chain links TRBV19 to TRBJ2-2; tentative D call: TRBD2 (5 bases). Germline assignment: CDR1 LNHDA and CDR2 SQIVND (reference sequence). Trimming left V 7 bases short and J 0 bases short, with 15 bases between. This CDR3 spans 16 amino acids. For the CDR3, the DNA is TGTGCCAGTACGTCGTTCGGGGAATCGAACACCGGGGAGCTGTTTTTT. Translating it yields CASTSFGESNTGELFF.

The CDR3 protein is CASSIDRGGNSPLHF. CDR3 nucleotide sequence: TGTGCCAGCAGCATAGACAGGGGAGGAAATTCACCCCTCCACTTT. The gene calls are TRBV7-3 and TRBJ1-6; 8 nucleotides match TRBD1. Germline V gives CDR1 SGHTA, CDR2 FQGTGA. CDR3 length: 15 amino acids. V was clipped by 5 bases and J by 7 bases; unmatched bases: 7.

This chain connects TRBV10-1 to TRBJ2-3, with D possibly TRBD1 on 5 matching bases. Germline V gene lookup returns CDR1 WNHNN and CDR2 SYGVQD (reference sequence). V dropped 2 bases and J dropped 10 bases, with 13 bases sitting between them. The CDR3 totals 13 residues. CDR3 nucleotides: TGCGCCAGCAGTGAGCAGGTCAGGGCTGCGCAGTATTTT. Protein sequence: CASSEQVRAAQYF.

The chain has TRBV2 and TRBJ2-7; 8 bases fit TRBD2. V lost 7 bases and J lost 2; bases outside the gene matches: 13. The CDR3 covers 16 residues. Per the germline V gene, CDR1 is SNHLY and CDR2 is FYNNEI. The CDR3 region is CASKGLVGEPAYEQYF. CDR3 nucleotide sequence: TGTGCCAGCAAGGGACTAGTGGGGGAACCCGCCTACGAGCAGTACTTC.

The CDR3 nucleotides are TGTGCCAGCAGCTTAGCTGGGCCAAGGGGGAACACTGAAGCTTTCTTT. Protein: CASSLAGPRGNTEAFF. This chain uses TRBV11-2 with TRBJ1-1, with D perhaps matching TRBD1 (5 bases). Trimming took 1 base from V and 1 from J, leaving 13 bases between them. Germline CDR1 SGHAT, CDR2 FQNNGV. This CDR3 contains 16 residues.

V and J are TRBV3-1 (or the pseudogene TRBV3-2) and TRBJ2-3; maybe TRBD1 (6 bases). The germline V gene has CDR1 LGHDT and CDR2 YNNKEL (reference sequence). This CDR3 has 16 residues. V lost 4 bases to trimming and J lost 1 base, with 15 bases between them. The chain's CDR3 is CASSPQGIWGTDTQYF. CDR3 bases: TGTGCCAGCAGCCCTCAGGGGATATGGGGCACAGATACGCAGTATTTT.

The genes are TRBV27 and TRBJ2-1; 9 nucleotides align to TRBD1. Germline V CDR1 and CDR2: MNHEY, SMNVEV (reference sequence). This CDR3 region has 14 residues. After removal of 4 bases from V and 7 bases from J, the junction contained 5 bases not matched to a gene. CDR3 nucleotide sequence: TGTGCCAGCAGTTCCCGGACAGGGGCTAATGAGCAGTTCTTC. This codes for CASSSRTGANEQFF.

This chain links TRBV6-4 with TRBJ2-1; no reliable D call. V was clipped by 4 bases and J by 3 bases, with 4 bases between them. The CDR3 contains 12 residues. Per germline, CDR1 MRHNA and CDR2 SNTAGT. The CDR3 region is CASSANYNEQFF. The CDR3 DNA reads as TGTGCCAGCAGTGCGAACTACAATGAGCAGTTCTTC.

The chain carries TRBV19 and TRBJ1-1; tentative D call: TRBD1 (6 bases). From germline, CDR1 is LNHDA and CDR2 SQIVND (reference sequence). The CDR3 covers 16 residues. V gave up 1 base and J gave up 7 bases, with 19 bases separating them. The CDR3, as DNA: TGTGCCAGTAGTATAGCAGCGGACAGCAGAACAGGTGAAGCTTTCTTT. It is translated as CASSIAADSRTGEAFF.

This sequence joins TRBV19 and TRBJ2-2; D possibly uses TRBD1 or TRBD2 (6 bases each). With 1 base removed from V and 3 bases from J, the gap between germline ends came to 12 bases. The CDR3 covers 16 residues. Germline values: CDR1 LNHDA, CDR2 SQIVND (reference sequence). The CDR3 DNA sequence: TGTGCCAGTAGTATAGTCGGGGGCCGGTACACCGGGGAGCTGTTTTTT. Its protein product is CASSIVGGRYTGELFF.

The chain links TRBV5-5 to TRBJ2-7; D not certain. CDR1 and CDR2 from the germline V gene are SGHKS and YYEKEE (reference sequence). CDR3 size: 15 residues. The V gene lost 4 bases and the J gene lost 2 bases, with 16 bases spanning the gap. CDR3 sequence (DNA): TGTGCCAGCAGCGCGGACGCAGGCGCTACCTACGAGCAGTACTTC. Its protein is CASSADAGATYEQYF.

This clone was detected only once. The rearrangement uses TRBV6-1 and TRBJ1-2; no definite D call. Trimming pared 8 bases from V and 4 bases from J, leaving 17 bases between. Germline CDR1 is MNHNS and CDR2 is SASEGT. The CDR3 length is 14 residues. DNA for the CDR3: TGTGCCAGCTCTCTATCCGGGGAGGTCTATGGCTACACCTTC. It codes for CASSLSGEVYGYTF.

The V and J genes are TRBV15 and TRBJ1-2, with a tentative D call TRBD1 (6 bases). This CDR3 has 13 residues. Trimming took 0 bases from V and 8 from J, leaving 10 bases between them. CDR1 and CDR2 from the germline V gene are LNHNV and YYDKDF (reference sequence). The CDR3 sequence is CATSREGAKGYTF. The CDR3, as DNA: TGTGCCACCAGCAGAGAGGGGGCAAAAGGCTACACCTTC. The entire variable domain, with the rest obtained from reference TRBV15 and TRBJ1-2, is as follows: DAMVIQNPRYQVTQFGKPVTLSCSQTLNHNVMYWYQQKSSQAPKLLFHYYDKDFNNEADTPDNFQSRRPNTSFCFLDIRSPGLGDTAMYLCATSREGAKGYTFGSGTRLTVV.